What follows are 8 T cell receptor beta chains derived from one specimen sequenced in a study of shared clonotypes between healthy human individuals. Repertoires were generated with immunoSEQ multiplex PCR, while TCRdb's copy carries only in-frame clones and drops some. The sample lists 2.3 million or so clones; over 85% were seen once. What was sequenced was naive CD4+ T cells from PBMCs. Subset defined: CD45RA+ positively selected. These TCRs come from a man aged 18 to 35 in good health. Some clones in this sample may be carry-over from other donors' samples.

The chain uses TRBV4-2 and TRBJ2-1; 8 bases fit TRBD1. This CDR3 has 16 amino acids. Per the germline V gene, CDR1 is LGHNA and CDR2 is YNFKEQ. V lost 3 bases to trimming and J lost 1 base; unmatched junction nucleotides: 5. The CDR3 reads CASSQGDRSSYNEQFF. In DNA form, the CDR3 reads TGTGCCAGCAGCCAGGGGGACAGGAGTTCCTACAATGAGCAGTTCTTC.

The gene calls are TRBV5-4 and TRBJ2-3; D unresolved. With 2 bases removed from V and 1 base from J, the gap between germline ends came to 8 bases. Germline-derived CDR1 and CDR2 are SGHNT and YYREEE (reference sequence). The CDR3 consists of 14 residues. The CDR3 sequence: CASSFYLGTDTQYF. The CDR3 DNA is TGTGCCAGCAGCTTTTATTTAGGCACAGATACGCAGTATTTT.

This clone showed up just once. V is TRBV9 and J is TRBJ2-3, with TRBD2 matching over 13 bases. The CDR3 is 15 residues long. The V gene end was trimmed by 3 bases and the J gene end by 6 bases; junction bases not matched to a gene: 4. Germline CDR1 and CDR2: SGDLS and YYNGEE. This CDR3 is CASSAMGLAGDTQYF. CDR3 DNA: TGTGCCAGCAGCGCCATGGGACTAGCGGGGGATACGCAGTATTTT.

V and J are TRBV27 and TRBJ1-2; a possible D gene is TRBD1 (6 bases). There are 15 residues in the CDR3. The ends were cut back, 0 bases at V and 8 bases at J, with 16 bases in the middle. Germline CDR1 reads MNHEY; CDR2 reads SMNVEV (reference sequence). The CDR3 region has the DNA TGTGCCAGCAGTTTATCGTGGGACATCCGGTCGGGCTACACCTTC. The encoded protein is CASSLSWDIRSGYTF.

V usage is TRBV5-1 and J usage is TRBJ2-1; the D gene could be TRBD1 or TRBD2 (5 bases each). Germline V gives CDR1 SGHRS, CDR2 YFSETQ. The CDR3 extends over 15 amino acids. V lost 1 base, J lost 5 bases, and 13 bases lay in between. The CDR3 spells CASSLSRDANNEQFF. The CDR3 nucleotides read TGCGCCAGCAGCTTGTCCCGGGACGCTAACAATGAGCAGTTCTTC.

For this clone: The identical CDR3 is also encoded by other nucleotide sequences in the sample. DNA of the CDR3: TGTGCCAGCAGTTTGGGGGGTTTTAATGAAAAACTGTTTTTT. Translating it yields CASSLGGFNEKLFF. This sequence joins TRBV27 and TRBJ1-4, with a weak D call TRBD1 (5 bases). CDR1 is MNHEY and CDR2 is SMNVEV in the germline V gene (reference sequence). CDR3 length: 14 residues. Trimming took 3 bases from V and 4 from J, leaving 9 bases between them.

This chain uses TRBV19 with TRBJ2-1; D could derive from TRBD1 or TRBD2 (5 bases each). Germline CDR1 and CDR2: LNHDA and SQIVND (reference sequence). This CDR3 is built from 17 residues. V lost 6 bases, J lost 6 bases, and 24 bases lay in between. The chain's CDR3 is CASRGAGSFGGGNEQFF. CDR3 in DNA: TGTGCCAGTAGAGGGGCAGGATCCTTCGGTGGGGGCAATGAGCAGTTCTTC.

The rearrangement links TRBV4-1 to TRBJ1-2; 7 bases align to TRBD1. The V gene's germline CDR1 is MGHRA and CDR2 YSYEKL. The CDR3 length is 13 residues. The V segment lost 6 bases and the J segment 6 bases; nucleotides outside the gene matches: 7. The CDR3 loop reads CASRRDRVDGYTF. CDR3 DNA sequence: TGCGCCAGCAGACGCGACAGGGTGGATGGCTACACCTTC.